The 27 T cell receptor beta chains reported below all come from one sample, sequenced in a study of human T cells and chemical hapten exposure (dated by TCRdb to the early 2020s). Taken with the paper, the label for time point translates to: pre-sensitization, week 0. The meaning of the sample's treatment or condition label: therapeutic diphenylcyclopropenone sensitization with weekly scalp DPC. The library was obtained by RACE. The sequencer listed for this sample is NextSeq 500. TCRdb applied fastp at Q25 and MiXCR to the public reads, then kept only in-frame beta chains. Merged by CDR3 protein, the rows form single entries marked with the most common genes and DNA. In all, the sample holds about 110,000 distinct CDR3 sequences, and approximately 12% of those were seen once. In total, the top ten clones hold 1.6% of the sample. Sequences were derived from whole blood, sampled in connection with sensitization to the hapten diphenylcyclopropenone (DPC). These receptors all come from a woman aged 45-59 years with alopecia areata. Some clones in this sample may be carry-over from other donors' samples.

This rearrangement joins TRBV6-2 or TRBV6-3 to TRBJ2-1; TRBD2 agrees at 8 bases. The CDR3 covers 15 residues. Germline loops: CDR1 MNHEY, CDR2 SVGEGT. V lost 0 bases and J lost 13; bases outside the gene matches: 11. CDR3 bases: TGTGCCAGCAGTTACTCCCCTCGTAGCGGGGAGGGTCAGTTCTTC. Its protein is CASSYSPRSGEGQFF.

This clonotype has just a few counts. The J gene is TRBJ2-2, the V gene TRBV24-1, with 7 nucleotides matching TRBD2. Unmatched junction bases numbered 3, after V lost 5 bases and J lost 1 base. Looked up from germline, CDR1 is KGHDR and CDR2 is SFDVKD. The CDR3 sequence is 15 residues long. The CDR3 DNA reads TGTGCCACCAGTGGCGGGACTAAGAACACCGGGGAGCTGTTTTTT. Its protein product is CATSGGTKNTGELFF.

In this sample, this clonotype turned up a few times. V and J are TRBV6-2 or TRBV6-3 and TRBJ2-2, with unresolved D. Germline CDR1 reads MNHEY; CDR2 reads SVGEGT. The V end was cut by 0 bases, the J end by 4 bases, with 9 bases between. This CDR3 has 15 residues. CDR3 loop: CASSYSLGSTGELFF. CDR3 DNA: TGTGCCAGCAGTTACTCGCTGGGCTCCACCGGGGAGCTGTTTTTT.

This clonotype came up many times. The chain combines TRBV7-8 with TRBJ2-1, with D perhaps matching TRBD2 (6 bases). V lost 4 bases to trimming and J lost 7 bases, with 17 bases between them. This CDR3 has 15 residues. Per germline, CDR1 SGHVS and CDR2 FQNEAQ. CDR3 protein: CASSWDSTGLNEQFF. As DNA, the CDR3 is TGTGCCAGCAGCTGGGACTCCACGGGTTTGAATGAGCAGTTCTTC.

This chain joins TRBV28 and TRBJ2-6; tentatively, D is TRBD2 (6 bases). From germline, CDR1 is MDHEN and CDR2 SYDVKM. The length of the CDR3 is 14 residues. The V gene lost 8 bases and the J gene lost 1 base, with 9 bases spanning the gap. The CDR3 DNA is TGTGCCAGCTCTGGGGGGTCTGGGGCCAACGTCCTGACTTTC. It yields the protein CASSGGSGANVLTF.

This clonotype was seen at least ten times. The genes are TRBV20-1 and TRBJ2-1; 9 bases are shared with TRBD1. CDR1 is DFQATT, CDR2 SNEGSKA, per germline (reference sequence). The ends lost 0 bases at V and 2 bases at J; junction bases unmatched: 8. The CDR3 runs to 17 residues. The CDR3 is CSARDPVGTGTYNEQFF. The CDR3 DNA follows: TGCAGTGCTAGAGACCCGGTCGGGACAGGGACCTACAATGAGCAGTTCTTC.

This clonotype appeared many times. The DNA of the CDR3 is TGTGCCAGCAGCCGGGAGGGGTCACCCCTCCACTTT. The encoded protein is CASSREGSPLHF. The V call is TRBV3-1, the J call TRBJ1-6, with a weak D call TRBD1 (5 bases). Trimming removed 4 bases from V and 10 bases from J, with 8 bases in between. Germline V CDR1 and CDR2: LGHDT, YNNKEL (reference sequence). The CDR3 is made up of 12 amino acids.

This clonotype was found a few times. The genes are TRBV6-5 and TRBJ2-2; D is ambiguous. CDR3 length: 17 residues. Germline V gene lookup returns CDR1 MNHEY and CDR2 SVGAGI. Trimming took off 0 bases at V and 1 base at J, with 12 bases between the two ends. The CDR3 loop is CASSYSFRTVNTGELFF. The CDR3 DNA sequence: TGTGCCAGCAGTTACTCGTTTAGGACGGTGAACACCGGGGAGCTGTTTTTT.

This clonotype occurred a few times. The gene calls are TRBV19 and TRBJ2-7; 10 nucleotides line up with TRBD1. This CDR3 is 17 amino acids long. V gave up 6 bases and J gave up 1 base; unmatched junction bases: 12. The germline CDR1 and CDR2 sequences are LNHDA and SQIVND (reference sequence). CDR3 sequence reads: CASSAIPGQGKSYEQYF. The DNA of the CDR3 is TGTGCCAGTAGCGCAATTCCGGGACAGGGGAAGTCCTACGAGCAGTACTTC.

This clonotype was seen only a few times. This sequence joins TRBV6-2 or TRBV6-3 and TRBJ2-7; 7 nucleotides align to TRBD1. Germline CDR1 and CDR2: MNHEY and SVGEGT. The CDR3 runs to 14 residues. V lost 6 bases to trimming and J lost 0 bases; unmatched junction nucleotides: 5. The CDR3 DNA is TGTGCCAGCAGACGACAGGGATTCTCCTACGAGCAGTACTTC. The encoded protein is CASRRQGFSYEQYF.

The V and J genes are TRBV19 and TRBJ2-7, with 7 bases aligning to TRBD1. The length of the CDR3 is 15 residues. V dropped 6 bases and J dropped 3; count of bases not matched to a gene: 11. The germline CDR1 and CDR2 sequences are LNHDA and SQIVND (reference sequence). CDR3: CASRGTGTAIYEQYF. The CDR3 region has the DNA TGTGCCAGTAGAGGAACAGGGACAGCCATCTACGAGCAGTACTTC.

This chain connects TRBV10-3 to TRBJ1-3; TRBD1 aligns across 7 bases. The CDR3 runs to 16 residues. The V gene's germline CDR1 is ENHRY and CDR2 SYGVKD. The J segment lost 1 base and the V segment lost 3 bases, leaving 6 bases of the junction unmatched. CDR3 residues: CAISDGGQKSGNTIYF. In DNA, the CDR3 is TGTGCCATCAGTGATGGGGGACAGAAGTCTGGAAACACCATATATTTT.

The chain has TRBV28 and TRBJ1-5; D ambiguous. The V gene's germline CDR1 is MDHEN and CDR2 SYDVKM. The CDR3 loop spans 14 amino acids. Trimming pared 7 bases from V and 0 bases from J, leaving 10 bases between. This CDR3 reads CASKTVYSNQPQHF. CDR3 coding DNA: TGTGCCAGCAAGACCGTTTATAGCAATCAGCCCCAGCATTTT.

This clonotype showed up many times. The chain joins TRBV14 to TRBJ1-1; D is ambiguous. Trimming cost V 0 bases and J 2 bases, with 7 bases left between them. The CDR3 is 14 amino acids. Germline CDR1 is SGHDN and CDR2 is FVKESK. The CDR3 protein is CASSQDWGNTEAFF. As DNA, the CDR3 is TGTGCCAGCAGCCAAGACTGGGGTAACACTGAAGCTTTCTTT.

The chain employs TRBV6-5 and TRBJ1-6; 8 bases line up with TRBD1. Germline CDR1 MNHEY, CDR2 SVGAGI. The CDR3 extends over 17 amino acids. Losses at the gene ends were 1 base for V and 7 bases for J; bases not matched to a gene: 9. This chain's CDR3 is CASSYFPGGPSNSPLHF. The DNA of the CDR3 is TGTGCCAGCAGTTACTTCCCAGGGGGCCCCTCCAATTCACCCCTCCACTTT.

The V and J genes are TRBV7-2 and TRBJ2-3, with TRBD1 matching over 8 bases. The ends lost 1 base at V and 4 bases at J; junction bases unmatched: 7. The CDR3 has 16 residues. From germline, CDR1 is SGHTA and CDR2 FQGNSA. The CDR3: CASSLVTGGMSDTQYF. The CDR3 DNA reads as TGTGCCAGCAGCTTAGTCACAGGGGGTATGTCAGATACGCAGTATTTT.

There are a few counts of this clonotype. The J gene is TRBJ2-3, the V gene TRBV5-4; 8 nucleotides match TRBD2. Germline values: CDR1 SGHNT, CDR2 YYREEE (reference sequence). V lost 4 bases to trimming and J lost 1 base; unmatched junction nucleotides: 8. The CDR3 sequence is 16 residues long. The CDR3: CASSLRASGRTDTQYF. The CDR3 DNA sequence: TGTGCCAGCAGCCTCAGGGCTAGCGGGCGCACAGATACGCAGTATTTT.

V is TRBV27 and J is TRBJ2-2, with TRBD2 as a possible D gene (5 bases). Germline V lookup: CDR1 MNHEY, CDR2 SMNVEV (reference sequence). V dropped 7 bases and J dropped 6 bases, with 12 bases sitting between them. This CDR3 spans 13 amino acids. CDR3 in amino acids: CASTERGSGELFF. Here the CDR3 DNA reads TGTGCCAGCACTGAAAGAGGGTCCGGGGAGCTGTTTTTT.

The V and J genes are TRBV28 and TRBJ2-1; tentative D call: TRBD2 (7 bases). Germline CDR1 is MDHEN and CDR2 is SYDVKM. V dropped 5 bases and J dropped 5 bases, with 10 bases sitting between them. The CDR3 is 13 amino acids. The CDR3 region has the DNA TGTGCCAGCAGTCCCGGGGGGCACAATGAGCAGTTCTTC. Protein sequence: CASSPGGHNEQFF.

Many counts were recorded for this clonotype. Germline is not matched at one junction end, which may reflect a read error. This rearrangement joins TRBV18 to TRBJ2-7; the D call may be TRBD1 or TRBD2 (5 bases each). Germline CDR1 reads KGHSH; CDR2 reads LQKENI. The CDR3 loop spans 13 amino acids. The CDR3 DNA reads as TGTGCCAGCTCACCAGGGGACGGCCCGACTATGGGCTTC. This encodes CASSPGDGPTMGF. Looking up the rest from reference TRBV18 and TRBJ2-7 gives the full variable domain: NAGVMQNPRHLVRRRGQEARLRCSPMKGHSHVYWYRQLPEEGLKFMVYLQKENIIDESGMPKERFSAEFPKEGPSILRIQQVVRGDSAAYFCASSPGDGPTMGFGPGTRLTVT.

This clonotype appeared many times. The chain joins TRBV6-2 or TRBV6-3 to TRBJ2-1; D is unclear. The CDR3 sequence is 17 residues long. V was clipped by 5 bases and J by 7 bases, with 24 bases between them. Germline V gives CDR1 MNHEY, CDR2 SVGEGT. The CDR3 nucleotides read TGTGCCAGCAGTCTAAGATCTCCAGCCTCGACCCGAAATGAGCAGTTCTTC. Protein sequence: CASSLRSPASTRNEQFF.

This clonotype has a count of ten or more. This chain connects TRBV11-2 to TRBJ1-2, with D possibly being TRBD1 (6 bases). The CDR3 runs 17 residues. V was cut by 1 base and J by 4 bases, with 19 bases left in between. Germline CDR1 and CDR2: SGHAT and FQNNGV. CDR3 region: CASSLGTLDRPFYGYTF. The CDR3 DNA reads TGTGCCAGCAGCTTAGGGACCTTGGACAGACCATTCTATGGCTACACCTTC.

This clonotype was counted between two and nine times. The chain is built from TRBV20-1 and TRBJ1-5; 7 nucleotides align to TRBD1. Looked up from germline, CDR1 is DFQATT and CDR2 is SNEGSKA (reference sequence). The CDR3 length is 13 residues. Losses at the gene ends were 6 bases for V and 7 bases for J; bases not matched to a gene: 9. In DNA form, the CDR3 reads TGCAGTGCCTTCCGACAGGGACGACAGCCCCAGCATTTT. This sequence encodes CSAFRQGRQPQHF.

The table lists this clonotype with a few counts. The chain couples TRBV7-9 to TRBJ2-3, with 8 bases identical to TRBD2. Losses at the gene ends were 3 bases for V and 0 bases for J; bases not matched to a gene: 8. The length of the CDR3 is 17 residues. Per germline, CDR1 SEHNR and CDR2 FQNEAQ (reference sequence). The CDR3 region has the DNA TGTGCCAGCAGCTTCTTTTCTGCGGGAGGAAGCACAGATACGCAGTATTTT. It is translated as CASSFFSAGGSTDTQYF.

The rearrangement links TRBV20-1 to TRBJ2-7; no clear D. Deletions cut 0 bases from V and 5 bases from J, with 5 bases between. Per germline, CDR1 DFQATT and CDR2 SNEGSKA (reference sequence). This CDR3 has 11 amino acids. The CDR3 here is CSARDPHEQYF. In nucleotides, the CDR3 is TGCAGTGCTAGAGATCCCCACGAGCAGTACTTC.

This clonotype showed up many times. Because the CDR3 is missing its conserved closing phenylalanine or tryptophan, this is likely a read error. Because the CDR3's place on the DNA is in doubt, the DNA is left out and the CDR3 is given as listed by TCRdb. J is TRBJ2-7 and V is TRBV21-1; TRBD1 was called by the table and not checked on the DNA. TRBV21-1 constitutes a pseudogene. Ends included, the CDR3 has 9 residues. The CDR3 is CASSSRGRH.

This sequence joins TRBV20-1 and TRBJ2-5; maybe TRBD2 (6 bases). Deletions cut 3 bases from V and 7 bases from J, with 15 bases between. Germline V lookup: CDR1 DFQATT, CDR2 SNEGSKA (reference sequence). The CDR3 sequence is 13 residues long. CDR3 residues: CSARSASGATQYF. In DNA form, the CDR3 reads TGCAGTGCTAGGTCCGCCTCGGGAGCGACCCAGTACTTC.